Ten or more counts support the clone carrying this TCR beta chain. TCR beta CDR3 regions were amplified from RNA transcripts. HTBI primers were used for first-round RT-PCR of the TCR CDR3. TCRdb re-called the multiplex PCR reads through MiXCR, storing one row per CDR3 protein. The sample holds 300,000 to 450,000 distinct CDR3 sequences, more than 14% seen once. The data were obtained in a study of T cells in Graves' hyperthyroidism and ophthalmopathy. Source material for PBMCs was over 8 ml fresh peripheral blood. This TCR derives from a woman aged 25-40 years with Graves' ophthalmopathy. The sequencing input was blood.

In DNA form, the CDR3 reads TGTGCCAGCAGTCTAACCGGACAGGCCCCGAACACTGAAGCTTTCTTT. Protein: CASSLTGQAPNTEAFF. The V call is TRBV28, the J call TRBJ1-1, with 7 bases matching TRBD1. The CDR3 covers 16 residues. Per the germline V gene, CDR1 is MDHEN and CDR2 is SYDVKM. The J segment lost 1 base and the V segment lost 5 bases, leaving 10 bases of the junction unmatched.